These T cell receptor beta chains were read from a single sample in a study of T cells expressing NK-cell markers. From its re-call of the 5' RACE reads, TCRdb lists each CDR3 protein once, without DNA. The sample has about 550,000 distinct CDR3 sequences. The sequencing sample was made of blood T cells: a sorted CD56 or NKG2C T cell subset, CD4+ or CD8+ T cells, or bulk PBMC T cells (not recorded which). These receptors were collected from a man between 18 and 29 years old in good health. Each CDR3 is given with its conserved first and last residue.

TRBJ1-3,TRBV5-1,CASSLREPSGNTIYF
TRBJ1-6,TRBV5-1,CASSLPGGRGSPLHF
TRBJ2-1,TRBV18,CASSPQGQGRNEQFF
TRBJ1-5,TRBV12-3/TRBV12-4,CASSLGRLPNQPQHF
TRBJ2-7,TRBV12-3/TRBV12-4,CASSTWDRGYEQYF
TRBJ2-1,TRBV6-1,CASSRLAGGIHEQFF
TRBJ2-1,TRBV7-8,CASSLAPPEYNEQFF
TRBJ2-5,TRBV29-1,CSVEVGRRETQYF
TRBJ2-6,TRBV7-8,CASLLEGALGANVLTF
TRBJ2-2,TRBV4-2,CASSQVINVPWNTGELFF
TRBJ1-2,TRBV5-1,CASSLVPRAFGYGYTF
TRBJ2-1,TRBV13,CASGELGGFYNEQFF
TRBJ2-5,TRBV25-1,CASSGGLTLAGVETQYF
TRBJ2-7,TRBV7-6,CASSFRAEFVPSYEQYF
TRBJ2-3,TRBV13,CASSPYRSGYEDTQYF
TRBJ2-1,TRBV7-6,CASSPGLAYEQFF
TRBJ1-2,TRBV9,CASSASSAGLDYGYTF
TRBJ2-5,TRBV4-2,CASSHGQGGETQYF
TRBJ2-5,TRBV27,CASSYLRGEGQETQYF
TRBJ2-1,TRBV5-1,CASSLGGPLSSYNEQFF
TRBJ1-2,TRBV5-1,CASSGQGALGYTF
TRBJ2-7,TRBV9,CASSVGHKGQTYEQYF
TRBJ2-7,TRBV5-1,CASSLGGQTSYEQYF
TRBJ2-2,TRBV18,CASSPNSGTLGGELFF
TRBJ2-2,TRBV10-3,CAISETTGTGIPGELFF
TRBJ2-3,TRBV2,CASRTNLVDTQYF
TRBJ2-7,TRBV16,CASSYRGLYEQYF
TRBJ2-5,TRBV6-5,CASSYGGPGETQYF
TRBJ2-1,TRBV6-2/TRBV6-3,CASSYSTPSGNKYNEQFF
TRBJ2-5,TRBV20-1,CSARDRISWETQYF